Below are 27 T cell receptor beta chains sequenced from a single sample in a study of cytomegalovirus exposure and HLA in healthy donors. PCR employed 60 Vbeta and 13 Jbeta primers. The protocol was immunoSEQ multiplex PCR, while the TCRdb copy is restricted to in-frame clones and leaves out a portion. Here the sample spans roughly 200,000 clones, roughly 80% being singletons. Sequenced material: PBMCs. The origin of the receptors is a man in his forties or fifties in good health and CMV-seronegative.

The chain combines TRBV28 with TRBJ2-5; 9 nucleotides line up with TRBD1. The germline gives CDR1 MDHEN, CDR2 SYDVKM. This CDR3 spans 12 amino acids. J gave up 13 bases and V 5 bases, and 8 bases lay outside the gene matches. This chain's CDR3 is CASSRVKGQGYF. The DNA for the CDR3 is TGTGCCAGCAGTCGAGTTAAGGGACAGGGGTACTTC.

The rearrangement joins TRBV11-2 to TRBJ2-1, with 8 bases fitting TRBD1. V shed 5 bases, J shed 0 bases, and the junction held 3 bases outside the gene matches. The CDR3 is made up of 15 amino acids. Germline CDR1 is SGHAT and CDR2 is FQNNGV. CDR3 in amino acids: CASSTDRGSYNEQFF. In DNA, the CDR3 is TGTGCCAGCAGCACCGACAGGGGCTCCTACAATGAGCAGTTCTTC.

V is TRBV7-6 and J is TRBJ1-6; 11 bases map to TRBD1. The trim removed 5 bases at V and 4 bases at J, leaving 4 bases unmatched. This CDR3 is 16 amino acids long. Germline values: CDR1 SGHVS, CDR2 FNYEAQ. This CDR3 is CASSPDRGLYNSPLHF. CDR3 DNA: TGTGCCAGCAGCCCGGACAGGGGGCTTTATAATTCACCCCTCCACTTT.

V usage is TRBV7-9 and J usage is TRBJ1-1; D unresolved. Per the germline V gene, CDR1 is SEHNR and CDR2 is FQNEAQ (reference sequence). This CDR3 contains 15 residues. With 1 base removed from V and 1 base from J, the gap between germline ends came to 10 bases. The CDR3 DNA sequence: TGTGCCAGCAGCTTAGTCATGGCAAAGAACACTGAAGCTTTCTTT. It codes for CASSLVMAKNTEAFF.

A word on this clone: One end of the junction fails to match germline, which may point to a read error. The chain links TRBV7-9 to TRBJ2-1, with D maybe TRBD1 (6 bases). The V gene's germline CDR1 is SEHNR and CDR2 FQNEAQ (reference sequence). The CDR3 is 12 amino acids. CDR3 in amino acids: CSSSVTGIEQFF. The CDR3 nucleotides read TGTTCCAGCAGCGTCACAGGGATTGAGCAGTTCTTC.

V gene TRBV18 combines with J gene TRBJ1-4, with a weak D call TRBD1 (6 bases). The CDR3 runs 14 residues. Germline lookup yields CDR1 KGHSH and CDR2 LQKENI. Trimming removed 6 bases from V and 7 bases from J, with 15 bases in between. The CDR3 loop reads CASSFMGAREKLFF. CDR3 coding DNA: TGTGCCAGCTCTTTCATGGGGGCGCGTGAAAAACTGTTTTTT. Based on the CDR3 plus reference TRBV18 and TRBJ1-4, the full variable domain is NAGVMQNPRHLVRRRGQEARLRCSPMKGHSHVYWYRQLPEEGLKFMVYLQKENIIDESGMPKERFSAEFPKEGPSILRIQQVVRGDSAAYFCASSFMGAREKLFFGSGTQLSVL.

V and J are TRBV2 and TRBJ2-5; D unclear. Trimming cost V 2 bases and J 5 bases, with 6 bases left between them. Germline V gene data show CDR1 as SNHLY and CDR2 as FYNNEI. This CDR3 has 12 amino acids. The DNA of the CDR3 is TGTGCCAGCAGTGAATCTCGGGAGACCCAGTACTTC. Translating it yields CASSESRETQYF. Filled out from reference TRBV2 and TRBJ2-5, the complete variable domain reads EPEVTQTPSHQVTQMGQEVILRCVPISNHLYFYWYRQILGQKVEFLVSFYNNEISEKSEIFDDQFSVERPDGSNFTLKIRSTKLEDSAMYFCASSESRETQYFGPGTRLLVL.

As regards this clone: Germline and junction disagree at one end, which may indicate a read error. The rearrangement links TRBV7-9 to TRBJ2-6; D perhaps matches TRBD1 (5 bases). Germline-derived CDR1 and CDR2 are SEHNR and FQNEAQ (reference sequence). The CDR3 is 15 amino acids. The CDR3 nucleotides are TGTTCCAGCAGCTTAACCCAGGGAAGGGCCAACGTCCTGACTTTC. It is translated as CSSSLTQGRANVLTF.

The chain couples TRBV28 to TRBJ2-3; the match to TRBD1 covers 7 bases. CDR3 size: 14 residues. V trimming: 6 bases; J trimming: 1 base; junction bases outside the gene matches: 4. Germline V gene lookup returns CDR1 MDHEN and CDR2 SYDVKM. The CDR3 nucleotides are TGTGCCAGCAGCCTGACAGGGCGCACAGATACGCAGTATTTT. Amino acid sequence: CASSLTGRTDTQYF.

This clone was observed a few times. The chain links TRBV5-1 to TRBJ2-5; TRBD1 might be the D (6 bases). The CDR3 is made up of 16 amino acids. CDR1 and CDR2 (germline): SGHRS, YFSETQ. V lost 2 bases to trimming and J lost 4 bases, with 18 bases between them. Here the CDR3 reads CASSFWGQGLGETQYF. As DNA, the CDR3 is TGCGCCAGCAGCTTCTGGGGGCAGGGGTTAGGAGAGACCCAGTACTTC. Full variable domain (outside the CDR3, taken from reference TRBV5-1 and TRBJ2-5): KAGVTQTPRYLIKTRGQQVTLSCSPISGHRSVSWYQQTPGQGLQFLFEYFSETQRNKGNFPGRFSGRQFSNSRSEMNVSTLELGDSALYLCASSFWGQGLGETQYFGPGTRLLVL.

CDR3 DNA: TGTGCCAGTAGTGGAGGACAGGGGATAACTCAGCCCCAGCATTTT. Its protein is CASSGGQGITQPQHF. The chain links TRBV19 to TRBJ1-5; 9 bases fit TRBD1. Per the germline V gene, CDR1 is LNHDA and CDR2 is SQIVND (reference sequence). With 5 bases clipped from V and 6 bases from J, the junction kept 8 bases outside the gene matches. The CDR3 extends over 15 amino acids.

This clone was seen a handful of times. This chain connects TRBV2 to TRBJ1-5, with a tentative D call TRBD1 (5 bases). CDR1 is SNHLY and CDR2 is FYNNEI in the germline V gene. V was trimmed by 3 bases and J by 7 bases, leaving 10 bases between them. The CDR3 is 13 residues long. For the CDR3, the DNA is TGTGCCAGCAGTGACAGGGTAGGACAGCCCCAGCATTTT. Protein: CASSDRVGQPQHF.

The chain combines TRBV28 with TRBJ2-3; TRBD1 matches at 7 bases. This CDR3 spans 15 amino acids. V shed 5 bases and J 2 bases; nucleotides not matched to a gene: 7. The germline gives CDR1 MDHEN, CDR2 SYDVKM. The CDR3 here is CASSPLDRDTDTQYF. The CDR3 nucleotides are TGTGCCAGCAGTCCCCTTGACAGGGACACAGATACGCAGTATTTT.

The chain employs TRBV7-9 and TRBJ2-2; D gene unclear. The CDR3 sequence is 14 residues long. Trimming pared 1 base from V and 6 bases from J, leaving 9 bases between. Germline assignment: CDR1 SEHNR and CDR2 FQNEAQ (reference sequence). The CDR3 sequence: CASSLEVSSGELFF. As DNA, the CDR3 is TGTGCCAGCAGCTTAGAGGTTAGCTCCGGGGAGCTGTTTTTT.

In its sample, this clone was seen a few times. This chain connects TRBV11-3 to TRBJ2-7, with 9 bases that match TRBD1. V trimming: 5 bases; J trimming: 5 bases; junction bases outside the gene matches: 13. The germline CDR1 and CDR2 sequences are SGHNT and YENEEA. The CDR3 has 16 residues. The CDR3 region is CASSAWGGTGHNEQYF. DNA for the CDR3: TGTGCCAGCAGCGCTTGGGGAGGGACAGGGCACAACGAGCAGTACTTC.

The chain uses TRBV7-8 and TRBJ1-4, with a possible D match to TRBD1 (6 bases). Between the trimmed V and J ends, which lost 5 bases and 0 bases, there was a span of 10 bases. The CDR3 is 15 residues long. Germline CDR1 is SGHVS and CDR2 is FQNEAQ. The CDR3 nucleotides are TGTGCCAGCAGCCGGAACAGGGCAACTAATGAAAAACTGTTTTTT. Translating it yields CASSRNRATNEKLFF.

The rearrangement uses TRBV7-2 and TRBJ2-1; 10 positions match TRBD2. The CDR3 is made up of 15 amino acids. The J segment lost 10 bases and the V segment lost 3 bases, leaving 9 bases of the junction unmatched. Germline values: CDR1 SGHTA, CDR2 FQGNSA. CDR3 in DNA: TGTGCCAGCAGCTTTACTAGCGGGGAGCCTTTAGAGCAGTTCTTC. It encodes CASSFTSGEPLEQFF. The whole variable domain, remainder taken from reference TRBV7-2 and TRBJ2-1, is GAGVSQSPSNKVTEKGKDVELRCDPISGHTALYWYRQSLGQGLEFLIYFQGNSAPDKSGLPSDRFSAERTGGSVSTLTIQRTQQEDSAVYLCASSFTSGEPLEQFFGPGTRLTVL.

The chain links TRBV18 to TRBJ2-1, with TRBD2 matching over 13 bases. Germline trimming cut 3 bases from V and 7 bases from J; bases unmatched to any gene: 9. Germline CDR1 is KGHSH and CDR2 is LQKENI. This CDR3 spans 17 amino acids. In nucleotides, the CDR3 is TGTGCCAGCTCACCCAGACTAGCGGGGGGCATTGGGAATGAGCAGTTCTTC. It is translated as CASSPRLAGGIGNEQFF.

This clone turned up a few times. This chain links TRBV7-2 with TRBJ2-7; 7 bases match TRBD2. J lost 1 base, V lost 1 base, and 7 bases had no gene match. Germline CDR1 and CDR2: SGHTA and FQGNSA. The CDR3 covers 16 residues. CDR3 sequence reads: CASSLGWREISYEQYF. CDR3 bases: TGTGCCAGCAGCTTAGGATGGCGGGAGATTTCCTACGAGCAGTACTTC.

The chain uses TRBV2 and TRBJ2-7; a possible D gene is TRBD1 (5 bases). The CDR3 runs to 11 residues. With 4 bases removed from V and 8 bases from J, the gap between germline ends came to 9 bases. The germline V gene encodes CDR1 SNHLY and CDR2 FYNNEI. DNA for the CDR3: TGTGCCAGCAGTGCCAGGGAACAGCAGTACTTC. This gives the protein CASSAREQQYF.

The rearrangement links TRBV7-2 to TRBJ2-7; TRBD1 matches 9 bases. The trim removed 6 bases at V and 4 bases at J, leaving 4 bases unmatched. The CDR3 runs to 13 residues. Germline V gene sequence: CDR1 SGHTA, CDR2 FQGNSA. The CDR3 nucleotides read TGTGCCAGCAGTCCGGGACAGGGATACGAGCAGTACTTC. This sequence encodes CASSPGQGYEQYF.

The chain employs TRBV9 and TRBJ2-2; 14 bases match TRBD2. Germline V gives CDR1 SGDLS, CDR2 YYNGEE. The junction had 5 bases not matched to a gene; V was cut back by 4 bases and J by 6 bases. CDR3 length: 16 amino acids. The CDR3 DNA reads as TGTGCCAGCAGCCCTCAGACTAGCGGGGGGGCCGGGGAGCTGTTTTTT. This gives the protein CASSPQTSGGAGELFF.

This clone was counted a single time. The chain combines TRBV28 with TRBJ2-4; D remains unclear. Germline V gene sequence: CDR1 MDHEN, CDR2 SYDVKM. V was pared by 5 bases and J by 4 bases, with 15 bases between. The CDR3 runs to 15 residues. This CDR3 is CASSTSRGGKNIQYF. CDR3 sequence (DNA): TGTGCCAGCAGTACGTCCCGAGGTGGGAAAAACATTCAGTACTTC.

The rearrangement joins TRBV6-1 to TRBJ2-3; D unclear. The CDR3 extends over 12 amino acids. Germline lookup yields CDR1 MNHNS and CDR2 SASEGT. V lost 7 bases to trimming and J lost 2 bases, with 7 bases between them. The CDR3 region is CASIRDTDTQYF. The CDR3 nucleotides are TGTGCCAGCATAAGAGACACAGATACGCAGTATTTT.

This chain uses TRBV15 with TRBJ2-6; D is possibly TRBD1 (5 bases). V gave up 6 bases and J gave up 0 bases, with 12 bases separating them. This CDR3 spans 16 amino acids. Germline V gene sequence: CDR1 LNHNV, CDR2 YYDKDF (reference sequence). CDR3 amino acids: CATSIGAFSGANVLTF. CDR3 nucleotide sequence: TGTGCCACCAGTATTGGGGCTTTCTCTGGGGCCAACGTCCTGACTTTC.

The V and J genes are TRBV7-2 and TRBJ2-2; a weak D match, TRBD2 (6 bases). V lost 3 bases, J lost 5 bases, and 13 bases lay in between. This CDR3 comprises 15 residues. Germline CDR1 and CDR2: SGHTA and FQGNSA. CDR3 amino acids: CASSFVPGGTGELFF. DNA for the CDR3: TGTGCCAGCAGCTTCGTTCCCGGAGGGACCGGGGAGCTGTTTTTT.

The CDR3 is CASSSRQGAIGELFF. The CDR3 region has the DNA TGTGCCAGCAGTTCCCGACAGGGGGCAATCGGGGAGCTGTTTTTT. This sequence joins TRBV6-4 and TRBJ2-2; 10 nucleotides agree with TRBD1. CDR1 and CDR2 (germline): MRHNA, SNTAGT. J gave up 7 bases and V 5 bases, and 7 bases lay outside the gene matches. The CDR3 runs to 15 residues.